This record concerns one T cell receptor (beta chain) sequence. This CDR3 contains 12 residues. Germline V gene sequence: CDR1 SEHNR, CDR2 FQNEAQ (reference sequence). V dropped 4 bases and J dropped 4 bases, with 4 bases sitting between them. This specimen comes from a study of blood T cell repertoires in COVID-19. Data came from immunoSEQ multiplex PCR; TCRdb stores just in-frame clones and leaves some out. The sample lists roughly 150,000 clones; around 82% were seen once. The sample taken for sequencing was peripheral blood. The chain employs TRBV7-9 and TRBJ2-2; D gene uncertain. The clonotype was recovered from a woman in her forties or fifties with acute or convalescent COVID-19. The CDR3, as DNA: TGTGCCAGCAGCTCGAGCACCGGGGAGCTGTTTTTT. It encodes CASSSSTGELFF.